Included here is one T cell receptor (beta chain) sequence, with context. Which antigen it targets is not known. No much larger clonotype is one base removed from it; base qualities were not supplied. This sample is part of a study of blood T cell repertoires in COVID-19 (dated by TCRdb to the early 2020s). Describing the broader study: Samples from collaborators originated in the United States, Italy and Spain and spanned both the acute and convalescent phases of COVID-19. The prospective study material was composed of cDNA or gDNA derived from T cells, B-cell-depleted T cells, or PBMCs. The dataset comprised deeply sampled blood TCRbeta repertoires from subjects exposed to, actively infected with, or recovered from COVID-19. The repertoires were released in a freely available public database intended as a resource for research on the immune response to SARS-CoV-2. Samples came from the ongoing ImmuneRACE study (first 160 participants) plus 1,254 subjects from 6 global collaborators. Nearly every sample came with metadata listing a de-identified subject ID, COVID-19 status, age in years and sex. Where available, HLA class I and class II types were obtained from metadata supplied by the sample provider rather than from assay-based typing.

In the prospective study, participants were roughly 18 to 89 years old, resided in about two dozen geographic areas of the United States, and were enrolled through a virtual design. In the prospective study, cohorts were assigned on the basis of participant-reported clinical history obtained from a screening survey and a study questionnaire. Each participant in the prospective study had whole blood, serum and a nasopharyngeal or oropharyngeal swab collected by mobile phlebotomists. Participants in the prospective study had the option to provide additional blood draws and questionnaires over a roughly 2-month period. Blood samples from the prospective study were shipped frozen or at room temperature prior to DNA extraction. The immunoSEQ Assay, a bias-controlled multiplex PCR, was used to amplify TCRbeta CDR3 regions from genomic DNA. For the original study's pipeline: The number of nucleated cells in each sample was estimated from the amplification of reference gene primers within the assay. Sequence reads were collapsed and filtered to measure the absolute abundance of every unique TCRbeta CDR3 rearrangement. For each sample, productive Simpson clonality was calculated as the square root of Simpson's diversity index over productive rearrangements. TCRdb carries this immuneACCESS record with in-frame sequences only. Its versions omit some clonotypes, under half of them owing to an unresolved V gene in the studies checked, with the rest unexplained. Clonal size and the V and J genes are those of that table, whereas D and trimming came from the DNA. The sample yields 250,000 or so clones; roughly 87% were counted once. The ten top clones hold 2.5% to 3% of the sample.

Results the study describes overall, beyond this receptor: The amount of clinical and demographic metadata varied by source and participant and was provided uncurated.

The CDR3 covers 16 residues, taking in both the cysteine and the phenylalanine. The sequence is cut down to CDR3 DNA, 48 bases in frame from base 1. The V end gives up 3 bases and the J end 4 bases, leaving 10 bases in the junction not matched to a gene. CDR1 and CDR2 are read off the germline V gene (reference sequence) as LGHDT and YNNKEL. The chain is assembled from TRBV3-1 (or the pseudogene TRBV3-2) and TRBJ1-2, and 8 bases in between align with TRBD1. The clonotype was recovered from a woman aged 25 to 39 with acute COVID-19. The specimen sequenced was PBMCs or T cells enriched from blood (not recorded which). The nucleotide sequence reads as follows: TGTGCCAGCAGCCACCCTCTCGACAGGGGACTCTATGGCTACACCTTC. It is translated as CASSHPLDRGLYGYTF.